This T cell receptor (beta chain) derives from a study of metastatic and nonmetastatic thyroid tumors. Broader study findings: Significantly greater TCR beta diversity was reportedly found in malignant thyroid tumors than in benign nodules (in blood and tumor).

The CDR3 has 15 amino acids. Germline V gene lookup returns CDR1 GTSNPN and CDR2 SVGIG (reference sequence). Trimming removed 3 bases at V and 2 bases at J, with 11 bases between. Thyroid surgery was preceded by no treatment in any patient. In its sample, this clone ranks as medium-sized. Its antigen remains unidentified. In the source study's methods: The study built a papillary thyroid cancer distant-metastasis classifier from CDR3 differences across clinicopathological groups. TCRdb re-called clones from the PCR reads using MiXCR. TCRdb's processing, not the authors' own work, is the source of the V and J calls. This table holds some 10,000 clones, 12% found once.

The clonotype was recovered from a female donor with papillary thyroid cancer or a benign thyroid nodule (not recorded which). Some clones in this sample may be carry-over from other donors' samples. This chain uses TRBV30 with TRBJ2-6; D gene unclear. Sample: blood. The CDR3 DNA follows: TGTGCCTGGAGGAACCGAGCCACTGGGGCCAACGTCCTGACTTTC. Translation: CAWRNRATGANVLTF.